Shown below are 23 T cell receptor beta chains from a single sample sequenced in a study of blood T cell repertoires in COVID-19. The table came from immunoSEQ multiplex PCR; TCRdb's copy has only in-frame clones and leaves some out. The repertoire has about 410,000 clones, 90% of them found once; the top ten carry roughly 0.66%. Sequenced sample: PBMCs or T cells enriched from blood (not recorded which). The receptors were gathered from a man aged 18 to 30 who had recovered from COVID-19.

Written as DNA, the CDR3 is TGTGCCAGCAGTCAGGCGGGATTTGGCGGGGAGCTGTTTTTT. This encodes CASSQAGFGGELFF. This chain connects TRBV19 to TRBJ2-2, with TRBD2 as a possible D gene (6 bases). Germline V gene lookup returns CDR1 LNHDA and CDR2 SQIVND (reference sequence). Trimming took 9 bases from V and 7 from J, leaving 18 bases between them. This CDR3 contains 14 residues.

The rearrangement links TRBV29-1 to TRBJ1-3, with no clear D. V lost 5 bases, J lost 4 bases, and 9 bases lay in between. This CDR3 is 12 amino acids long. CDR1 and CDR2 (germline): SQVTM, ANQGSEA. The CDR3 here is CSVPGKGNTIYF. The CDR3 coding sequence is TGCAGCGTTCCGGGAAAAGGAAACACCATATATTTT.

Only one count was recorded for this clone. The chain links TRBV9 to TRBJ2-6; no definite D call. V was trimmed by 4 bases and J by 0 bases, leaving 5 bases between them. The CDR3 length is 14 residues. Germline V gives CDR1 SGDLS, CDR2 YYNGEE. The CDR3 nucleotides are TGTGCCAGCAGCACCTACTCTGGGGCCAACGTCCTGACTTTC. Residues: CASSTYSGANVLTF.

The CDR3 region is CSVEEGTDTQYF. The CDR3 DNA reads TGCAGCGTTGAGGAGGGGACAGATACGCAGTATTTT. The chain joins TRBV29-1 to TRBJ2-3, with a tentative D call TRBD2 (6 bases). The V and J ends lost 3 bases and 3 bases respectively, with 7 bases between them. The germline gives CDR1 SQVTM, CDR2 ANQGSEA. The CDR3 is 12 amino acids.

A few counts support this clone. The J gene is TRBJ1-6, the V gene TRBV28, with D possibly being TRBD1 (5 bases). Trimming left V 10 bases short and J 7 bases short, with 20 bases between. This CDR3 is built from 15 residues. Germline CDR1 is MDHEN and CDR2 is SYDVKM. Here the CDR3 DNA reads TGTGCCACCCGGCGGGGCCTCGGGCCAAATTCACCCCTCCACTTT. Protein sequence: CATRRGLGPNSPLHF. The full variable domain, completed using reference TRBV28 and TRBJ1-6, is DVKVTQSSRYLVKRTGEKVFLECVQDMDHENMFWYRQDPGLGLRLIYFSYDVKMKEKGDIPEGYSVSREKKERFSLILESASTNQTSMYLCATRRGLGPNSPLHFGNGTRLTVT.

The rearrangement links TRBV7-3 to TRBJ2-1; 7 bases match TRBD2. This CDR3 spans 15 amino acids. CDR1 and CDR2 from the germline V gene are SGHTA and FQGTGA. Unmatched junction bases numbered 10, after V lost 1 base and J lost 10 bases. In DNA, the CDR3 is TGTGCCAGCAGCTTAAATGGTCGGACTAGTGGCGAGCAGTTCTTC. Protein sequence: CASSLNGRTSGEQFF.

CDR3 nucleotide sequence: TGTGCCAGCAGTTGGACTAGCGGGGCCCGGGATACGCAGTATTTT. Translated, it gives CASSWTSGARDTQYF. The chain recombines TRBV6-5 with TRBJ2-3, with 12 bases lining up with TRBD2. The CDR3 spans 15 residues. The germline gives CDR1 MNHEY, CDR2 SVGAGI. V lost 4 bases to trimming and J lost 6 bases; unmatched junction nucleotides: 5.

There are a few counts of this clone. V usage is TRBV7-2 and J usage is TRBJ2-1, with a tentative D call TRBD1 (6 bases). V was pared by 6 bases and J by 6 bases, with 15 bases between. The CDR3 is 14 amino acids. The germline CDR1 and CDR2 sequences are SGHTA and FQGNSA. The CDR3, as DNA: TGTGCCAGCAGTCGCAGGGCGGACAGCAATGAGCAGTTCTTC. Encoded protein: CASSRRADSNEQFF.

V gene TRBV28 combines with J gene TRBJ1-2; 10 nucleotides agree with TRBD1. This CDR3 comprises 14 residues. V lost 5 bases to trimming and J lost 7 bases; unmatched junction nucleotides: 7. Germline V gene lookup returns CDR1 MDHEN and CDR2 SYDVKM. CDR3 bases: TGTGCCAGCAGTCCCCGACAGGGGGCGAGTGGCTACACCTTC. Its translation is CASSPRQGASGYTF.

The CDR3 DNA follows: TGTGCCAGCAGTGATCCGGGACAGGGGATTATTTCGGATGGCTACACCTTC. Translation: CASSDPGQGIISDGYTF. V and J are TRBV6-1 and TRBJ1-2, with TRBD1 matching 10 bases. CDR1 and CDR2 from the germline V gene are MNHNS and SASEGT. CDR3 length: 17 residues. V lost 3 bases and J lost 6; bases outside the gene matches: 13.

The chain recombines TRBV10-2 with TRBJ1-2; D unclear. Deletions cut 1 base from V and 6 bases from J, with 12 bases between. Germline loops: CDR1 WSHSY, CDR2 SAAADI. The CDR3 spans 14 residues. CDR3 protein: CASSELTVSDGYTF. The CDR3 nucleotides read TGCGCCAGCAGTGAGTTAACAGTGTCGGATGGCTACACCTTC.

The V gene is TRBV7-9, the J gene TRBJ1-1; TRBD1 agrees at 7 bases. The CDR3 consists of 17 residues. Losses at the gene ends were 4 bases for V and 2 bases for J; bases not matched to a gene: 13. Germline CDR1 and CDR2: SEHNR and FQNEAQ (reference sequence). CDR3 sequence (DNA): TGTGCCAGCAGCTCTACCAGGATACAGGGGTTAAACACTGAAGCTTTCTTT. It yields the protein CASSSTRIQGLNTEAFF.

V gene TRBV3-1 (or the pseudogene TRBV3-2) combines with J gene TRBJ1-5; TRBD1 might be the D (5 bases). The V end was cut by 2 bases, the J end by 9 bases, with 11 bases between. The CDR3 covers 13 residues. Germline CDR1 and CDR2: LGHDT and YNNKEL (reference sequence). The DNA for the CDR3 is TGTGCCAGCAGCCAAACCTCAGGGATGCCCCAGCATTTT. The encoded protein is CASSQTSGMPQHF.

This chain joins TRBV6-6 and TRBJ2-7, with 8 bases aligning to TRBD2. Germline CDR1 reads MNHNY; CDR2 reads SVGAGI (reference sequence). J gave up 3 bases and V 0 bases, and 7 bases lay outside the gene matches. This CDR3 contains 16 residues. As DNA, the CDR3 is TGTGCCAGCAGTTACTCCCCGGCGGGGGGTATCTACGAGCAGTACTTC. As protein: CASSYSPAGGIYEQYF.

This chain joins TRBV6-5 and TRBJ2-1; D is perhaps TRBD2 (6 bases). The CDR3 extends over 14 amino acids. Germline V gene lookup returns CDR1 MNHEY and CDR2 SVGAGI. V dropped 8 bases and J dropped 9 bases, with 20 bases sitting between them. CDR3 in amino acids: CASSPTSRWGEQFF. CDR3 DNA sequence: TGTGCCAGCTCCCCCACTAGCCGGTGGGGTGAGCAGTTCTTC.

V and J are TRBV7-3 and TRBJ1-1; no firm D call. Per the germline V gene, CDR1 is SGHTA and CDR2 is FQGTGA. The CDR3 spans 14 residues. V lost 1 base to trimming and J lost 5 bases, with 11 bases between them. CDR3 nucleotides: TGTGCCAGCAGCTTAAGTCCGTCCGTAACTGAAGCTTTCTTT. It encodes CASSLSPSVTEAFF.

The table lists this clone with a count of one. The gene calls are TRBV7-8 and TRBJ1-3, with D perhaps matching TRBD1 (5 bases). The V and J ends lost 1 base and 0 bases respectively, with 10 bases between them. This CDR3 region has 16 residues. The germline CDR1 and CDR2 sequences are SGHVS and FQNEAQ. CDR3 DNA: TGTGCCAGCAGCTTAGTGACAGAACTCTCTGGAAACACCATATATTTT. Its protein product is CASSLVTELSGNTIYF.

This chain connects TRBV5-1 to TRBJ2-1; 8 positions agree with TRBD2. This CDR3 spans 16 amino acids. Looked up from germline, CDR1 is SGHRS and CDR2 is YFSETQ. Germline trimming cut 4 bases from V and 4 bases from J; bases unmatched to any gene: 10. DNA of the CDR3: TGCGCCAGCAGCGAAACTCGGGGGGGAAGGTACAATGAGCAGTTCTTC. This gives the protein CASSETRGGRYNEQFF.

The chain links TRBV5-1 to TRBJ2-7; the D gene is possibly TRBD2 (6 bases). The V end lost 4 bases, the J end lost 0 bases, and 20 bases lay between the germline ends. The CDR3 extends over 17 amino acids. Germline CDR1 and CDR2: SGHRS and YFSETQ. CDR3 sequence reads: CASSGYERTTSSYEQYF. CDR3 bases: TGCGCCAGCAGCGGGTATGAACGGACTACGAGCTCCTACGAGCAGTACTTC.

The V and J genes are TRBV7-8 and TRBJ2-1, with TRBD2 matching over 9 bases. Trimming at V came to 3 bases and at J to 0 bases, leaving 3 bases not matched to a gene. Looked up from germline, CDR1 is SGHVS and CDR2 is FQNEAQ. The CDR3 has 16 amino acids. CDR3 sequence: CASSLSSGNSYNEQFF. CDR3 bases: TGTGCCAGCAGCTTGTCTAGCGGGAACTCCTACAATGAGCAGTTCTTC.

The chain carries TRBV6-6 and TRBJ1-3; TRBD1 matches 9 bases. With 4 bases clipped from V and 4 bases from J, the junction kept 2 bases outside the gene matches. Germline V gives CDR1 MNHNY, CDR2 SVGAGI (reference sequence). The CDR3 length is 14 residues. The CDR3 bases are TGTGCCAGCAGTTTTGGGACAGGGGGAAACACCATATATTTT. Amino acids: CASSFGTGGNTIYF.

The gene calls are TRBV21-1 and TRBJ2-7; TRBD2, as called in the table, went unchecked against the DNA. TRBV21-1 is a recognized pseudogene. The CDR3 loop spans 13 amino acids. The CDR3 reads CANGLFLPYEQYF. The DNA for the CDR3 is TGTGCCAACGGACTCTTCTTACCCTACGAGCAGTACTTC.

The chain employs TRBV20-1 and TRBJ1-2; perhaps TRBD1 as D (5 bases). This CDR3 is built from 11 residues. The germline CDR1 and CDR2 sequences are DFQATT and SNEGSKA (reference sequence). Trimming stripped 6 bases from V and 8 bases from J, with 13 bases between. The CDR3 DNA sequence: TGCAGTGCAACTCCGGGGGAAGGCTACACCTTC. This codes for CSATPGEGYTF.